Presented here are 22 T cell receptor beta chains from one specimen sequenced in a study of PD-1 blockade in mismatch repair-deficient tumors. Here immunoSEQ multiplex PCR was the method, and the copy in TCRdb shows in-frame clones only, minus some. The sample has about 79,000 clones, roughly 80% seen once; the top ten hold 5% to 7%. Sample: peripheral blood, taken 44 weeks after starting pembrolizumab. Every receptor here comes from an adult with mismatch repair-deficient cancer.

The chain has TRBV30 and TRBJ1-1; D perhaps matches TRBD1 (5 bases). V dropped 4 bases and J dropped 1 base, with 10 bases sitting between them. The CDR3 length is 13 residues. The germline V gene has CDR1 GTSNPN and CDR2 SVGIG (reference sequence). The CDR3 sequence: CAWTRTQNTEAFF. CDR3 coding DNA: TGTGCCTGGACTCGGACACAGAACACTGAAGCTTTCTTT.

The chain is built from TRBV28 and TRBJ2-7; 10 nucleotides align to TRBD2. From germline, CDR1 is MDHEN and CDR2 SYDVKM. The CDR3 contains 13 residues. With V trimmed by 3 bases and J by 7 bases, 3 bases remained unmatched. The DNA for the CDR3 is TGTGCCAGCAGTTTCCCGGGACTAGCGGAGCAGTACTTC. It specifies CASSFPGLAEQYF.

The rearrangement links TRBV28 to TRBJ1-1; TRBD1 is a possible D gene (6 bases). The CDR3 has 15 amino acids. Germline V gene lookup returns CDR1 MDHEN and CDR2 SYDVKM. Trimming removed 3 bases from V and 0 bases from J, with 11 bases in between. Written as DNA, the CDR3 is TGTGCCAGCAGTTTGTGGGACATTATGAACACTGAAGCTTTCTTT. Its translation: CASSLWDIMNTEAFF.

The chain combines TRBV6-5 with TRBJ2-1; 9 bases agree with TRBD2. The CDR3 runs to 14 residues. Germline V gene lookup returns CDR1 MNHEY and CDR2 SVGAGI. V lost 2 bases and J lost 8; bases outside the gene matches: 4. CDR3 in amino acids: CASSYGGGRDEQFF. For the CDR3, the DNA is TGTGCCAGCAGTTACGGGGGCGGGAGGGATGAGCAGTTCTTC.

CDR3 protein: CASSGGLAYEQYF. The DNA of the CDR3 is TGTGCCAGCAGTGGAGGTTTGGCCTACGAGCAGTACTTC. The J gene is TRBJ2-7, the V gene TRBV9, with a possible D match to TRBD2 (5 bases). V was cut by 5 bases and J by 2 bases, with 11 bases left in between. CDR1 is SGDLS, CDR2 YYNGEE, per germline. The CDR3 runs 13 residues.

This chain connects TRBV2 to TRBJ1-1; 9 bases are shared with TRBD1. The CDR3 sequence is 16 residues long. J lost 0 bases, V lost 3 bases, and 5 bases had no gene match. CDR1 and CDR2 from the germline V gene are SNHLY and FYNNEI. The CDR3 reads CASSETGTGLNTEAFF. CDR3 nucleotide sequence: TGTGCCAGCAGTGAGACCGGGACAGGGTTGAACACTGAAGCTTTCTTT. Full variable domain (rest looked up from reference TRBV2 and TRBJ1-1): EPEVTQTPSHQVTQMGQEVILRCVPISNHLYFYWYRQILGQKVEFLVSFYNNEISEKSEIFDDQFSVERPDGSNFTLKIRSTKLEDSAMYFCASSETGTGLNTEAFFGQGTRLTVV.

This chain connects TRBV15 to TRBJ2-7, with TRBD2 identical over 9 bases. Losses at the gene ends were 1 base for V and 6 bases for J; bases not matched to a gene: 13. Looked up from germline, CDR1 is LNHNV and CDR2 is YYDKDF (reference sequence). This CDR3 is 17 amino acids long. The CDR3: CATSRVSSGIGHSEQYF. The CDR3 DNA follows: TGTGCCACCAGCAGAGTCTCTAGCGGGATCGGTCATTCCGAGCAGTACTTC. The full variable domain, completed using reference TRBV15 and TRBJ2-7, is DAMVIQNPRYQVTQFGKPVTLSCSQTLNHNVMYWYQQKSSQAPKLLFHYYDKDFNNEADTPDNFQSRRPNTSFCFLDIRSPGLGDTAMYLCATSRVSSGIGHSEQYFGPGTRLTVT.

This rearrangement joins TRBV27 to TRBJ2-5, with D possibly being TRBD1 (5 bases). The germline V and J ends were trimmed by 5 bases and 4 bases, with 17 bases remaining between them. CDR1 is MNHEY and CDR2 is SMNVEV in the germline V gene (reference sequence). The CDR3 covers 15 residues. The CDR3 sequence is CASSRQSSGGETQYF. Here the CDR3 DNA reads TGTGCCAGCAGTAGACAGAGTTCAGGCGGAGAGACCCAGTACTTC.

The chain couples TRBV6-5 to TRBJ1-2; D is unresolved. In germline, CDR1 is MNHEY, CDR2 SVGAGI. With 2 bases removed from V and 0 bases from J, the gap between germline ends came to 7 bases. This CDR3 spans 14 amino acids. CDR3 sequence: CASSYRDSNYGYTF. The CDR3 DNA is TGTGCCAGCAGTTACAGGGATTCTAACTATGGCTACACCTTC.

CDR3 in amino acids: CASSLPASGGTDTQYF. The CDR3 coding sequence is TGTGCCAGCAGCTTACCCGCTAGCGGGGGCACAGATACGCAGTATTTT. The chain couples TRBV7-9 to TRBJ2-3; 9 positions match TRBD2. CDR1 and CDR2 (germline): SEHNR, FQNEAQ (reference sequence). V trimming: 2 bases; J trimming: 1 base; junction bases outside the gene matches: 4. This CDR3 spans 16 amino acids.

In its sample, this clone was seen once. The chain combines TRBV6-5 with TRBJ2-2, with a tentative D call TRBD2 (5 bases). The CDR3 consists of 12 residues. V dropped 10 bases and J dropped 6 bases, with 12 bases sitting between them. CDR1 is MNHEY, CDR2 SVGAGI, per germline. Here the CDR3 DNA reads TGTGCCATTTGGACCGGGGCCGGGGAGCTGTTTTTT. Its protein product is CAIWTGAGELFF.

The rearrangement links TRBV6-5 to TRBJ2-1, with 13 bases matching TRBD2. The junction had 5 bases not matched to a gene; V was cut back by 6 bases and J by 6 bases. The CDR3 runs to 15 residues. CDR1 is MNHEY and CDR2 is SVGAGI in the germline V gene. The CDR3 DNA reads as TGTGCCAGCAGGACAACTAGCGGGAGGGCCAATGAGCAGTTCTTC. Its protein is CASRTTSGRANEQFF.

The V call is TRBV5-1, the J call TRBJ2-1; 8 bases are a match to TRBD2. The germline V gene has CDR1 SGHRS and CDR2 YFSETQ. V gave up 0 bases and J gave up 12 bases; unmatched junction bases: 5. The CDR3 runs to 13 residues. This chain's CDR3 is CASSLDGRARQFF. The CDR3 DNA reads TGCGCCAGCAGCTTGGACGGGAGGGCCCGGCAGTTCTTC.

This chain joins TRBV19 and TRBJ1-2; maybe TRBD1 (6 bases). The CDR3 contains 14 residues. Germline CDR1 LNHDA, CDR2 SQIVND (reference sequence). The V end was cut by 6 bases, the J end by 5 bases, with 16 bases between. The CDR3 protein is CASRGGGARYGYTF. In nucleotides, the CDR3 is TGTGCCAGTAGGGGTGGGGGCGCACGTTATGGCTACACCTTC.

The CDR3 DNA follows: TGTGCCAGCATCTTGACTAGCGGGAGTCACAATGAGCAGTTCTTC. Amino acids: CASILTSGSHNEQFF. V usage is TRBV11-1 and J usage is TRBJ2-1, with 12 bases matching TRBD2. Germline values: CDR1 SGHAT, CDR2 FQDESV (reference sequence). J was trimmed by 5 bases and V by 7 bases; bases with no gene match: 6. The CDR3 sequence is 15 residues long.

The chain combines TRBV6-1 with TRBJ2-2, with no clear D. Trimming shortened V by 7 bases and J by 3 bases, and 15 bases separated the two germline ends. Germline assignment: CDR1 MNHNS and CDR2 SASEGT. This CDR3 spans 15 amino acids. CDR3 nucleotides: TGTGCCAGCACCAGATACGGCGTGCACACCGGGGAGCTGTTTTTT. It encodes CASTRYGVHTGELFF.

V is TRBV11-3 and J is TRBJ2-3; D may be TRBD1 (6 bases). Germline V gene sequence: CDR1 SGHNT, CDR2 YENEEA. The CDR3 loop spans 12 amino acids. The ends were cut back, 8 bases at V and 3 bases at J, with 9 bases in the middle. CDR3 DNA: TGTGCCAGCCGGCAGGGGACAGATACGCAGTATTTT. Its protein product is CASRQGTDTQYF.

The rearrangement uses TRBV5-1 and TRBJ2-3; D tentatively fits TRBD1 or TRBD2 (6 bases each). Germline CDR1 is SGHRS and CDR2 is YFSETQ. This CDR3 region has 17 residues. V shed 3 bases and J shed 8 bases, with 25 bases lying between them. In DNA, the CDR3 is TGCGCCAGCAGCTCCCCGTCAAGCACGGGCGGAGGGGGTACGCAGTATTTT. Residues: CASSSPSSTGGGGTQYF. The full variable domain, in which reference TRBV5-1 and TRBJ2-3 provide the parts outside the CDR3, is KAGVTQTPRYLIKTRGQQVTLSCSPISGHRSVSWYQQTPGQGLQFLFEYFSETQRNKGNFPGRFSGRQFSNSRSEMNVSTLELGDSALYLCASSSPSSTGGGGTQYFGPGTRLTVL.

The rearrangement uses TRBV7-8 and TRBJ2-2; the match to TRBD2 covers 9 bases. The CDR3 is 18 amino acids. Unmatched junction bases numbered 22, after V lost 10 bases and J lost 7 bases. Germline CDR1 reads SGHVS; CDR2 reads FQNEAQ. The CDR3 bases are TGTGCCACCCTACACCATAATGGATCGGCGGGAGGGAACGGGGAGCTGTTTTTT. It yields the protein CATLHHNGSAGGNGELFF. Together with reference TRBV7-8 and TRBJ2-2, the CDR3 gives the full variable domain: GAGVSQSPRYKVAKRGQDVALRCDPISGHVSLFWYQQALGQGPEFLTYFQNEAQLDKSGLPSDRFFAERPEGSVSTLKIQRTQQEDSAVYLCATLHHNGSAGGNGELFFGEGSRLTVL.

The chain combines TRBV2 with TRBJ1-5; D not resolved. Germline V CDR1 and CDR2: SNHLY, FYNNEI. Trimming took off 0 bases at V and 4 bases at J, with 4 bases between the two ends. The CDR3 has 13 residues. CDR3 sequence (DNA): TGTGCCAGCAGTGAAGCGGGGAATCAGCCCCAGCATTTT. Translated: CASSEAGNQPQHF.

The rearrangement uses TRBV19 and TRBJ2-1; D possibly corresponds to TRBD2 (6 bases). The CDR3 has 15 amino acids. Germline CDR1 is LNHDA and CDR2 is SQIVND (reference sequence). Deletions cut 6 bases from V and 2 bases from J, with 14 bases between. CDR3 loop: CASRHRGTPYNEQFF. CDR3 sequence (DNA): TGTGCCAGTAGGCACAGAGGGACTCCCTACAATGAGCAGTTCTTC.

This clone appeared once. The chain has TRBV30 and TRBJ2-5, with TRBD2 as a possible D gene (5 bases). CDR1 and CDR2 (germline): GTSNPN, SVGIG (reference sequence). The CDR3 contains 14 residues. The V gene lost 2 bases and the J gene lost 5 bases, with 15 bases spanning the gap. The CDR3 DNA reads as TGTGCCTGGAGTTCGGGATATCTTAGGGAGACCCAGTACTTC. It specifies CAWSSGYLRETQYF.